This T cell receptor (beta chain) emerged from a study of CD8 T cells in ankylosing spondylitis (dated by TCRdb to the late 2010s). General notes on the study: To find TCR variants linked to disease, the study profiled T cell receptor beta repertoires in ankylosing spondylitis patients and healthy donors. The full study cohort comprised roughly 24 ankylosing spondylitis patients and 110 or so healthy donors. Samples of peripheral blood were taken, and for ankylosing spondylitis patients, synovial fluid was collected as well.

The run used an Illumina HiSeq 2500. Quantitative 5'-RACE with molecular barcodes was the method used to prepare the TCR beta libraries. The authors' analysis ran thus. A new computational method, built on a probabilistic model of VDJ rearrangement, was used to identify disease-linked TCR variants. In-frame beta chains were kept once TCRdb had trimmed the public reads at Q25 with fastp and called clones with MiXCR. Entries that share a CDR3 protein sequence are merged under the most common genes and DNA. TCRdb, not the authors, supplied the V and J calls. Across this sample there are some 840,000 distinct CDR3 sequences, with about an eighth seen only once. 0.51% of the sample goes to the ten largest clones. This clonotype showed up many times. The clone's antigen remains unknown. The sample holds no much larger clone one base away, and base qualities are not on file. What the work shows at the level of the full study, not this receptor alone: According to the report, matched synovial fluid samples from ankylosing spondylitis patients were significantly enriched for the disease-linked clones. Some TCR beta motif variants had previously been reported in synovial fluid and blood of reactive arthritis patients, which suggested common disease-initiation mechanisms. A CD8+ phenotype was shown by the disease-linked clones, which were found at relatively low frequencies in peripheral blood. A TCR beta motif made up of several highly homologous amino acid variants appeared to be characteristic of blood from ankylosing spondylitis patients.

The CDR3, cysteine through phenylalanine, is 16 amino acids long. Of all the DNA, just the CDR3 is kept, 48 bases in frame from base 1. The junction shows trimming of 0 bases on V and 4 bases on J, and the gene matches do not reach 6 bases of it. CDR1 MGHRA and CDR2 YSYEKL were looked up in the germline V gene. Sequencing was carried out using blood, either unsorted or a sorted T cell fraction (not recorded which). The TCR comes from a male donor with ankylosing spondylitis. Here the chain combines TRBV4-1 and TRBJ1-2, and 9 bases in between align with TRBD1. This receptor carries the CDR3 CASSQDGTGLPYGYTF. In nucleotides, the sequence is TGCGCCAGCAGCCAAGACGGGACAGGGTTACCCTATGGCTACACCTTC.